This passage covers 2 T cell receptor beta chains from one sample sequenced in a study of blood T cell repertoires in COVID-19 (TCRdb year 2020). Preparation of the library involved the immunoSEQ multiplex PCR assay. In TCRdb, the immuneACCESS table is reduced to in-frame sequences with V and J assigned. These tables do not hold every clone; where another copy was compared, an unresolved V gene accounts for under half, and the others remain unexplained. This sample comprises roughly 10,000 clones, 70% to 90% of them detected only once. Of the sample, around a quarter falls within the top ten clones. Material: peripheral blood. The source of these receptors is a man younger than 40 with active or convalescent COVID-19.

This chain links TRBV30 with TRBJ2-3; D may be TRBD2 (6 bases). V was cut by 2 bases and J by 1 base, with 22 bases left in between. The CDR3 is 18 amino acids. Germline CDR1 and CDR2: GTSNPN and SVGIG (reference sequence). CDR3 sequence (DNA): TGTGCCTGGAGTTTGACCCGGATATGGGGGGAGCGCACAGATACGCAGTATTTT. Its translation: CAWSLTRIWGERTDTQYF.

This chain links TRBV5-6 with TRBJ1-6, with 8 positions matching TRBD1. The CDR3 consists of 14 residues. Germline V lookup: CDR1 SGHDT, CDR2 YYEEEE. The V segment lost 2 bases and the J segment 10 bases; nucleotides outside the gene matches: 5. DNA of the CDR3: TGTGCCAGCAGCTTCAGGGGGCGGGGATCACCCCTCCACTTT. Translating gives CASSFRGRGSPLHF. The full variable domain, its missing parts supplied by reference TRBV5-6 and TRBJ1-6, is DAGVTQSPTHLIKTRGQQVTLRCSPKSGHDTVSWYQQALGQGPQFIFQYYEEEERQRGNFPDRFSGHQFPNYSSELNVNALLLGDSALYLCASSFRGRGSPLHFGNGTRLTVT.